This T cell receptor beta chain was found in a study of shared clonotypes between healthy human individuals. Broader study findings: Naive subsets generally exceeded memory subsets in estimated richness.

CDR1 is KGHSH and CDR2 is LQKENI in the germline V gene. The CDR3 is 12 residues long. Trimming took off 2 bases at V and 7 bases at J, with 9 bases between the two ends. Comment on this clone: The antigen is unknown.

The assay was immunoSEQ multiplex PCR, and TCRdb's table has in-frame clones only and misses some. The sample yields about 960,000 clones, more than 75% seen once. Source material: memory CD4+ T cells sorted from blood. The subset here: CD45RA-negative fraction. V gene TRBV18 combines with J gene TRBJ2-7, with D unclear. This TCR was sampled from a man between 18 and 29 years old in good health. CDR3 in DNA: TGTGCCAGCTCACCATCGAACGCGGAGCAGTACTTC. Its protein is CASSPSNAEQYF.